This TCR beta chain was identified in a study of T cell responses to AZD1222 COVID-19 vaccine. The overall study: Combined were second doses at about 4 or about 12 weeks. Overall study findings and caveats: Just six AZD1222 recipients tested seropositive at baseline. In a largely white British group with more females than males, clonal diversity was possibly underestimated. Following two doses of AZD1222, Spike-specific TCR breadth and depth rose.

This CDR3 is built from 12 residues. The germline V and J ends were trimmed by 1 base and 6 bases, with 4 bases remaining between them. Germline V CDR1 and CDR2: LNHNV, YYDKDF (reference sequence). About this clone: Its specificity is not known.

Clones were read by immunoSEQ multiplex PCR, and TCRdb kept only the in-frame ones, dropping some. The sample holds 200,000 to 300,000 clones; 80% to 95% are singletons and the top ten take approximately 0.52%. The input for sequencing was peripheral blood, taken on day 0 of AZD1222 vaccination. The clonotype was recovered from an adult in good health. The chain combines TRBV15 with TRBJ2-1; D is ambiguous. The CDR3: CATSRVGNEQFF. As DNA, the CDR3 is TGTGCCACCAGCAGAGTCGGCAATGAGCAGTTCTTC.